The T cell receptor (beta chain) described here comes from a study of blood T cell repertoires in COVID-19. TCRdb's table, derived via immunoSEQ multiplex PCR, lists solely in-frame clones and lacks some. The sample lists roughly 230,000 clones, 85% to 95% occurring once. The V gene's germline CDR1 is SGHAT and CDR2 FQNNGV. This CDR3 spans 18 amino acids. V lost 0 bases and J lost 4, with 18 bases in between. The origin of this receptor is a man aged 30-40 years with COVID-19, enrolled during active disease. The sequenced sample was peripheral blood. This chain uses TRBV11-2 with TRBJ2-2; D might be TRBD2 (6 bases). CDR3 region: CASSLDRGGLARTGELFF. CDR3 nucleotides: TGTGCCAGCAGCTTAGATAGGGGAGGCCTAGCGCGCACCGGGGAGCTGTTTTTT.